The 30 T cell receptor beta chains below were found in one sample sequenced in a study of blood T cell repertoires in COVID-19. Here immunoSEQ multiplex PCR was the method, and the copy in TCRdb shows in-frame clones only, minus some. This sample carries approximately 670,000 clones, 90% of them seen once, and the ten largest clones take roughly 0.26%. Sequenced: peripheral blood. The receptors come from a woman between 18 and 29 years old with acute or convalescent COVID-19.

This chain joins TRBV19 and TRBJ1-2, with D possibly being TRBD1 (6 bases). Germline assignment: CDR1 LNHDA and CDR2 SQIVND (reference sequence). The V end lost 5 bases, the J end lost 6 bases, and 16 bases lay between the germline ends. CDR3 length: 14 amino acids. The CDR3 loop is CASSPRGGVHGYTF. CDR3 nucleotides: TGTGCCAGTAGTCCCAGGGGAGGGGTCCATGGCTACACCTTC.

V and J are TRBV7-9 and TRBJ1-1; D might be TRBD1 (6 bases). The CDR3 is made up of 15 amino acids. Trimming took off 5 bases at V and 4 bases at J, with 17 bases between the two ends. The germline V gene has CDR1 SEHNR and CDR2 FQNEAQ (reference sequence). CDR3 nucleotides: TGTGCCAGCAGCACCCCCGCAGGGGTGGGCACTGAAGCTTTCTTT. The encoded protein is CASSTPAGVGTEAFF.

The chain has TRBV18 and TRBJ1-2; 8 bases map to TRBD1. CDR3 size: 16 residues. V lost 0 bases, J lost 4 bases, and 7 bases stayed unmatched. CDR1 KGHSH and CDR2 LQKENI come from the germline V gene. The CDR3 loop reads CASSPPSTGAIYGYTF. DNA for the CDR3: TGTGCCAGCTCACCACCTTCGACAGGGGCCATCTATGGCTACACCTTC.

This chain connects TRBV11-2 to TRBJ1-4, with D hard to call. With 3 bases removed from V and 0 bases from J, the gap between germline ends came to 5 bases. The CDR3 totals 14 residues. The germline gives CDR1 SGHAT, CDR2 FQNNGV. CDR3 DNA sequence: TGTGCCAGCAGCTTTCTTTCAACTAATGAAAAACTGTTTTTT. This encodes CASSFLSTNEKLFF. Full variable domain (outside the CDR3, taken from reference TRBV11-2 and TRBJ1-4): EAGVAQSPRYKIIEKRQSVAFWCNPISGHATLYWYQQILGQGPKLLIQFQNNGVVDDSQLPKDRFSAERLKGVDSTLKIQPAKLEDSAVYLCASSFLSTNEKLFFGSGTQLSVL.

Only one count was recorded for this clone. This chain connects TRBV5-5 to TRBJ1-1; D may be TRBD1 (5 bases). CDR1 SGHKS and CDR2 YYEKEE come from the germline V gene (reference sequence). V lost 5 bases, J lost 7 bases, and 24 bases lay in between. The CDR3 sequence is 16 residues long. CDR3: CASSPQPRHPGIEAFF. The CDR3 nucleotides are TGTGCCAGCAGTCCACAGCCAAGACATCCAGGGATTGAAGCTTTCTTT. Drawing the rest from reference TRBV5-5 and TRBJ1-1, the complete variable domain is DAGVTQSPTHLIKTRGQQVTLRCSPISGHKSVSWYQQVLGQGPQFIFQYYEKEERGRGNFPDRFSARQFPNYSSELNVNALLLGDSALYLCASSPQPRHPGIEAFFGQGTRLTVV.

V usage is TRBV9 and J usage is TRBJ1-2, with D maybe TRBD1 (5 bases). The CDR3 has 14 amino acids. V was shortened by 3 bases and J by 8 bases, with 17 bases between the two germline ends. Germline CDR1 is SGDLS and CDR2 is YYNGEE. The CDR3 sequence: CASSGGGAGKGYTF. The CDR3 region has the DNA TGTGCCAGCAGCGGTGGCGGGGCCGGGAAGGGCTACACCTTC.

The chain recombines TRBV11-2 with TRBJ2-7; possibly TRBD2 for D (6 bases). This CDR3 spans 14 amino acids. Germline assignment: CDR1 SGHAT and CDR2 FQNNGV. V gave up 1 base and J gave up 5 bases, with 12 bases separating them. The CDR3 loop is CASSLVGRGHEQYF. The CDR3 region has the DNA TGTGCCAGCAGCTTAGTCGGGCGGGGACACGAGCAGTACTTC.

The CDR3 sequence: CATPETLLRDRGNQPQHF. In DNA, the CDR3 is TGTGCCACTCCCGAGACCCTGCTCCGGGACAGGGGTAATCAGCCCCAGCATTTT. The J gene is TRBJ1-5, the V gene TRBV7-2; TRBD1 aligns across 10 bases. Per germline, CDR1 SGHTA and CDR2 FQGNSA. The length of the CDR3 is 18 residues. V shed 10 bases and J 4 bases; nucleotides not matched to a gene: 19. The full variable domain, rest sourced from reference TRBV7-2 and TRBJ1-5, is GAGVSQSPSNKVTEKGKDVELRCDPISGHTALYWYRQSLGQGLEFLIYFQGNSAPDKSGLPSDRFSAERTGGSVSTLTIQRTQQEDSAVYLCATPETLLRDRGNQPQHFGDGTRLSIL.

The rearrangement links TRBV6-5 to TRBJ1-2, with D unresolved. Germline V gives CDR1 MNHEY, CDR2 SVGAGI. The V gene lost 2 bases and the J gene lost 2 bases, with 6 bases spanning the gap. The length of the CDR3 is 13 residues. CDR3 loop: CASSYVRNYGYTF. CDR3 bases: TGTGCCAGCAGTTACGTACGGAACTATGGCTACACCTTC.

The rearrangement joins TRBV12-5 to TRBJ1-2; no clear D gene. Deletions cut 3 bases from V and 2 bases from J, with 7 bases between. There are 13 residues in the CDR3. The germline gives CDR1 LGHNT, CDR2 FRNRAP. The CDR3 sequence: CASGLAPNYGYTF. The CDR3 bases are TGTGCTAGTGGTTTAGCGCCGAACTATGGCTACACCTTC.

The chain is built from TRBV7-9 and TRBJ2-1; the match to TRBD1 covers 8 bases. The germline CDR1 and CDR2 sequences are SEHNR and FQNEAQ (reference sequence). The CDR3 runs to 14 residues. Germline trimming cut 8 bases from V and 4 bases from J; bases unmatched to any gene: 7. CDR3 protein: CASGRTGSYNEQFF. The CDR3, as DNA: TGTGCCAGCGGAAGGACAGGGTCATACAATGAGCAGTTCTTC.

The V gene is TRBV29-1, the J gene TRBJ1-5, with D perhaps TRBD1 (5 bases). The CDR3 is made up of 13 amino acids. CDR1 and CDR2 (germline): SQVTM, ANQGSEA. V was trimmed by 4 bases and J by 4 bases, leaving 11 bases between them. The CDR3 protein is CSVAGAYNQPQHF. For the CDR3, the DNA is TGCAGCGTTGCTGGGGCCTATAATCAGCCCCAGCATTTT.

The J gene is TRBJ2-1, the V gene TRBV6-5, with a weak D call TRBD1 (6 bases). The CDR3 spans 14 residues. Germline values: CDR1 MNHEY, CDR2 SVGAGI. V was pared by 4 bases and J by 6 bases, with 13 bases between. In DNA, the CDR3 is TGTGCCAGCAGTTTTAGGGGGATTGGCAATGAGCAGTTCTTC. Its protein product is CASSFRGIGNEQFF.

The chain couples TRBV7-8 to TRBJ1-5, with D possibly being TRBD1 (5 bases). The CDR3 contains 15 residues. Trimming shortened V by 0 bases and J by 9 bases, and 15 bases separated the two germline ends. Per the germline V gene, CDR1 is SGHVS and CDR2 is FQNEAQ. Here the CDR3 DNA reads TGTGCCAGCAGCTTAGCCTCTCAGGGTCTGAGGCCCCAGCATTTT. Encoded protein: CASSLASQGLRPQHF.

The chain joins TRBV5-1 to TRBJ1-2; maybe TRBD1 (5 bases). The V gene lost 4 bases and the J gene lost 1 base, with 11 bases spanning the gap. Germline V gives CDR1 SGHRS, CDR2 YFSETQ. This CDR3 is 14 amino acids long. The CDR3 coding sequence is TGCGCCAGCAGCGAAGGGGCAGATAACTATGGCTACACCTTC. This encodes CASSEGADNYGYTF.

V is TRBV27 and J is TRBJ2-5; D may be TRBD1 (5 bases). The CDR3 contains 17 residues. With 6 bases removed from V and 2 bases from J, the gap between germline ends came to 22 bases. In germline, CDR1 is MNHEY, CDR2 SMNVEV (reference sequence). The CDR3 bases are TGTGCCAGCAGCCTAACCTACCAGGGATTAGGTCAAGAGACCCAGTACTTC. Its protein product is CASSLTYQGLGQETQYF.

This clone was observed a few times. The CDR3, as DNA: TGTGCTAGTGGCCCGACAGGGTACACTGAAGCTTTCTTT. It encodes CASGPTGYTEAFF. V is TRBV12-5 and J is TRBJ1-1, with 7 bases that match TRBD1. After removal of 6 bases from V and 3 bases from J, the junction contained 4 bases not matched to a gene. Germline CDR1 reads LGHNT; CDR2 reads FRNRAP. The CDR3 sequence is 13 residues long.

In this sample, this clone turned up once. J is TRBJ2-2 and V is TRBV6-5; 9 bases map to TRBD1. V lost 6 bases, J lost 2 bases, and 4 bases stayed unmatched. The CDR3 runs to 15 residues. Germline V gives CDR1 MNHEY, CDR2 SVGAGI. CDR3 DNA: TGTGCCAGCAGGCAGGACAGGGGAAACACCGGGGAGCTGTTTTTT. Protein product: CASRQDRGNTGELFF.

This clone was found once. This chain joins TRBV5-1 and TRBJ2-5, with TRBD1 as a possible D gene (5 bases). The CDR3 has 14 residues. Looked up from germline, CDR1 is SGHRS and CDR2 is YFSETQ. The V end was cut by 0 bases, the J end by 1 base, with 7 bases between. CDR3 DNA: TGCGCCAGCAGCTTGGCGCAGGGCCAAGAGACCCAGTACTTC. Translating gives CASSLAQGQETQYF.

This clone came up once. The chain joins TRBV10-3 to TRBJ2-7, with TRBD1 matching 9 bases. Germline CDR1 reads ENHRY; CDR2 reads SYGVKD. This CDR3 is 16 amino acids long. With V trimmed by 3 bases and J by 2 bases, 8 bases remained unmatched. For the CDR3, the DNA is TGTGCCATCAGTGATCCCATTCGACAGGGGGCCTACGAGCAGTACTTC. This sequence encodes CAISDPIRQGAYEQYF.

The chain links TRBV7-9 to TRBJ1-2; TRBD1 is a possible D gene (5 bases). The germline CDR1 and CDR2 sequences are SEHNR and FQNEAQ (reference sequence). The CDR3 sequence is 13 residues long. V shed 1 base and J shed 5 bases, with 8 bases lying between them. CDR3 protein: CASSLGQPYGYTF. The CDR3 DNA follows: TGTGCCAGCAGCTTAGGACAGCCATATGGCTACACCTTC.

The rearrangement joins TRBV29-1 to TRBJ1-1; 8 bases match TRBD1. CDR3 length: 12 residues. Per germline, CDR1 SQVTM and CDR2 ANQGSEA. Here the CDR3 DNA reads TGCTCAGGGGGCGGGAGGAACACTGAAGCTTTCTTT. Translating gives CSGGGRNTEAFF.

The gene calls are TRBV19 and TRBJ1-5; D gene uncertain. Germline CDR1 reads LNHDA; CDR2 reads SQIVND (reference sequence). Trimming took 2 bases from V and 3 from J, leaving 5 bases between them. CDR3 size: 13 residues. CDR3 residues: CASSIQDNQPQHF. In DNA, the CDR3 is TGTGCCAGTAGTATACAGGACAATCAGCCCCAGCATTTT.

This chain links TRBV19 with TRBJ2-3, with D maybe TRBD2 (7 bases). Trimming took off 7 bases at V and 3 bases at J, with 17 bases between the two ends. CDR1 and CDR2 (germline): LNHDA, SQIVND (reference sequence). The CDR3 extends over 15 amino acids. In DNA form, the CDR3 reads TGTGCCAGTAATGGGGGGGGGCAAGGAACAGATACGCAGTATTTT. Translation: CASNGGGQGTDTQYF.

V gene TRBV4-3 combines with J gene TRBJ2-2, with 11 bases fitting TRBD2. V lost 4 bases and J lost 6; bases outside the gene matches: 7. CDR3 length: 16 amino acids. Germline assignment: CDR1 LGHNA and CDR2 YSLEER. CDR3 in DNA: TGCGCCAGCAGCCCCATTAGCGGGGGGGCCCCCGGGGAGCTGTTTTTT. As protein: CASSPISGGAPGELFF.

V and J are TRBV6-6 and TRBJ1-1, with D uncertain. CDR3 size: 12 residues. V shed 11 bases and J shed 8 bases, with 18 bases lying between them. Germline values: CDR1 MNHNY, CDR2 SVGAGI (reference sequence). This CDR3 reads CAGLSGGLEAFF. The CDR3 DNA is TGTGCCGGCCTATCAGGAGGCCTGGAAGCTTTCTTT.

The CDR3 loop reads CATSDFRGYTF. The CDR3 DNA reads TGTGCCACCAGTGATTTTCGGGGCTACACCTTC. J is TRBJ1-2 and V is TRBV24-1, with D hard to call. CDR1 KGHDR and CDR2 SFDVKD come from the germline V gene. V was pared by 1 base and J by 8 bases, with 4 bases between. The length of the CDR3 is 11 residues.

V gene TRBV6-5 combines with J gene TRBJ1-1; 9 bases are a match to TRBD1. The V and J ends lost 2 bases and 5 bases, in that order; junction bases with no gene match: 6. The CDR3 consists of 15 residues. Germline V CDR1 and CDR2: MNHEY, SVGAGI. Here the CDR3 DNA reads TGTGCCAGCAGTTACCCTACAGGGGGCGAAACTGAAGCTTTCTTT. It translates to CASSYPTGGETEAFF.

This rearrangement joins TRBV11-2 to TRBJ1-1; perhaps TRBD1 as D (5 bases). CDR1 is SGHAT and CDR2 is FQNNGV in the germline V gene. Trimming cost V 5 bases and J 6 bases, with 13 bases left between them. The CDR3 has 13 residues. CDR3 sequence (DNA): TGTGCCAGCAGCCCTGGGGCCCCCTCTGAAGCTTTCTTT. It yields the protein CASSPGAPSEAFF.

This chain uses TRBV2 with TRBJ1-1; TRBD1 agrees at 9 bases. The CDR3 is 13 amino acids. Trimming at V came to 10 bases and at J to 3 bases, leaving 6 bases not matched to a gene. The germline CDR1 and CDR2 sequences are SNHLY and FYNNEI. CDR3 sequence (DNA): TGTGCCACCCACAGGGGGCGGGACACTGAAGCTTTCTTT. Translation: CATHRGRDTEAFF. The whole variable domain, remainder taken from reference TRBV2 and TRBJ1-1, is EPEVTQTPSHQVTQMGQEVILRCVPISNHLYFYWYRQILGQKVEFLVSFYNNEISEKSEIFDDQFSVERPDGSNFTLKIRSTKLEDSAMYFCATHRGRDTEAFFGQGTRLTVV.